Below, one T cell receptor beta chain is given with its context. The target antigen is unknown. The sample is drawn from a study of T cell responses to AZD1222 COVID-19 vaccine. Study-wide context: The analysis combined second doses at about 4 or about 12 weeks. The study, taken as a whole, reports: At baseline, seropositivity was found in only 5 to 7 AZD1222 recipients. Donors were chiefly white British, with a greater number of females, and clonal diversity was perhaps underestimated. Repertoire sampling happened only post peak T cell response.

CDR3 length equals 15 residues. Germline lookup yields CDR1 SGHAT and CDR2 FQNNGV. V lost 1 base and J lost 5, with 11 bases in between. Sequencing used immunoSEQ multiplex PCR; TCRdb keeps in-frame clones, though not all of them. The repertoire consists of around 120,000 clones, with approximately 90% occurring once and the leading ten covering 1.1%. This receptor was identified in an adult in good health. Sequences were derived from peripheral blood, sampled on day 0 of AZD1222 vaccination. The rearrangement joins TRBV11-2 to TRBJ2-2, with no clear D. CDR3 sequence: CASSLASPGTGELFF. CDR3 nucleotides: TGTGCCAGCAGCTTAGCGAGTCCTGGGACCGGGGAGCTGTTTTTT. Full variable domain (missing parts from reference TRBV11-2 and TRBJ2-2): EAGVAQSPRYKIIEKRQSVAFWCNPISGHATLYWYQQILGQGPKLLIQFQNNGVVDDSQLPKDRFSAERLKGVDSTLKIQPAKLEDSAVYLCASSLASPGTGELFFGEGSRLTVL.